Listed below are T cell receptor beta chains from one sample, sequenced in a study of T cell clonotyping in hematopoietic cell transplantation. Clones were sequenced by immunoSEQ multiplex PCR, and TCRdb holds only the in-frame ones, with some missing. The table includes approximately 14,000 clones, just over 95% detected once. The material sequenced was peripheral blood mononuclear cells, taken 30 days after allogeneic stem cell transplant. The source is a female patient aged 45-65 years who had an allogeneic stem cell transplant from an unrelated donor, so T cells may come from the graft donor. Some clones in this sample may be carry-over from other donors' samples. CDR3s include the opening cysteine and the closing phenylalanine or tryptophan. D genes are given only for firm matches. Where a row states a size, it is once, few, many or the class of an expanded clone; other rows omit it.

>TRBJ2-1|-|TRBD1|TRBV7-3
CASSTRQGFNEQFF
TGTGCCAGCAGCACAAGACAGGGTTTCAATGAGCAGTTCTTC
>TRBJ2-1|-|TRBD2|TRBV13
CASSDLAGMLGRQFF
TGTGCCAGCAGCGACCTAGCGGGTATGCTCGGTCGGCAGTTCTTC
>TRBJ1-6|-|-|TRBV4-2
CASSQEQENSPLHF
TGTGCCAGCAGCCAAGAACAGGAGAATTCACCCCTCCACTTT
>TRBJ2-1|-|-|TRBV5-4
CASSRGALRDNEQFF
TGTGCCAGCAGCAGGGGGGCCCTCCGTGACAATGAGCAGTTCTTC
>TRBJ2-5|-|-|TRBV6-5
CASVGRGETQYF
TGTGCCAGCGTCGGGAGAGGGGAGACCCAGTACTTC
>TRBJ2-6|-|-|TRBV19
CATRDVRSGANVLTF
TGTGCCACTAGGGACGTTCGCTCTGGGGCCAACGTCCTGACTTTC
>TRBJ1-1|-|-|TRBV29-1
CSVVRSLMNTEAFF
TGCAGCGTTGTACGGTCCCTAATGAACACTGAAGCTTTCTTT
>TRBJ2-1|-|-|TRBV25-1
CASSPDPGLNEQFF
TGTGCCAGCAGCCCCGACCCCGGACTCAATGAGCAGTTCTTC
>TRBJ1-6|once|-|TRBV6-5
CASSYMGGNSPLHF
TGTGCCAGCAGTTACATGGGAGGGAATTCACCCCTCCACTTT
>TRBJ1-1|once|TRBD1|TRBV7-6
CASSITGVNTEAFF
TGTGCCAGCAGCATAACAGGGGTGAACACTGAAGCTTTCTTT
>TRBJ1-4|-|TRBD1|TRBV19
CASNQGQGSNEKLFF
TGTGCCAGTAATCAAGGACAGGGTTCAAATGAAAAACTGTTTTTT
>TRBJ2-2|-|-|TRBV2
CASSEAGEDTGELFF
TGTGCCAGCAGTGAAGCAGGGGAGGACACCGGGGAGCTGTTTTTT
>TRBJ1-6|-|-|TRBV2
CASRRSYNSPLHF
TGTGCCAGCCGCCGCTCCTATAATTCACCCCTCCACTTT